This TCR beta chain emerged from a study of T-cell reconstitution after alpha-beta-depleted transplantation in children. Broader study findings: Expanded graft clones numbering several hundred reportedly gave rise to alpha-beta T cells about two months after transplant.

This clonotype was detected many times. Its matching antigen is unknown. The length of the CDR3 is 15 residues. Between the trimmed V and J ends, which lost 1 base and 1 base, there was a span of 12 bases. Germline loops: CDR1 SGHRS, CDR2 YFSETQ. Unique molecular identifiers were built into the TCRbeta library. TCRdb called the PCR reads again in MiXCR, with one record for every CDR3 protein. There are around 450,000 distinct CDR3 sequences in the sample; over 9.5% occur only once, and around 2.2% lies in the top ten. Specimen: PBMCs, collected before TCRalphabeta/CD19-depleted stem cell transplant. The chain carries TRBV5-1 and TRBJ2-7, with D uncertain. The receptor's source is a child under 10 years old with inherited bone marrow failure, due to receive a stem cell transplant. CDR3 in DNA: TGCGCCAGCAGCTTGTGGGAACAGAAGTCCTACGAGCAGTACTTC. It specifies CASSLWEQKSYEQYF.